The clone carrying this TCR beta chain appeared a few times. As yet, its antigen is unknown. This specimen belongs to a study of blood T cells in healthy people across ages. Overall study findings and caveats: While age rose, TCR beta diversity per million T cells dropped in a roughly linear way. It was the long-lived donors that had more naive CD4+ cells and higher diversity than aged donors.

Individuals who donated were healthy Caucasians from Russia aged 6 to 90. Using a J-beta primer mix together with a sample-barcoded 5' primer, a second PCR was run for roughly 6 to 12 cycles. All cDNA molecules were each tagged by a template-switch adaptor with 12 random nucleotides. TCRdb used MiXCR to reprocess the 5' RACE reads, holding one entry per CDR3 protein. This sample has approximately 800,000 distinct CDR3 sequences, with 55% to 65% found just once. The CDR3 length is 14 residues. V lost 2 bases and J lost 0, with 8 bases in between. Per germline, CDR1 MNHEY and CDR2 SMNVEV (reference sequence).

The specimen was blood. The rearrangement joins TRBV27 to TRBJ2-7; no clear D. This receptor was obtained from a young man in good health. The CDR3: CASSLQVSSYEQYF. In nucleotides, the CDR3 is TGTGCCAGCAGTTTACAGGTTAGCTCCTACGAGCAGTACTTC.